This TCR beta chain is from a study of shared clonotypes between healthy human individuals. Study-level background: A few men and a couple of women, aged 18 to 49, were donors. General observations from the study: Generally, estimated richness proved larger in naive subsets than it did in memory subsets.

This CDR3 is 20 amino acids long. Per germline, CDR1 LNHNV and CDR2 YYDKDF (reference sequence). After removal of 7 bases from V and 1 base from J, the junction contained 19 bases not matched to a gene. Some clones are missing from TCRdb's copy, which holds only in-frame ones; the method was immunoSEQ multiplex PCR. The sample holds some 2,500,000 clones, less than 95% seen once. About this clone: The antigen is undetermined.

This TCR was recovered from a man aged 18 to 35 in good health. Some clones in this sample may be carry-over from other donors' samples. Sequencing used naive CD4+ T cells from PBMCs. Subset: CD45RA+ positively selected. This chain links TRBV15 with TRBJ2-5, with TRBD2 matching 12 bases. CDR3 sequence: CATTARRRGWGLAGQETQYF. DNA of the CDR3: TGTGCCACCACCGCCCGGCGCAGGGGCTGGGGACTAGCGGGCCAAGAGACCCAGTACTTC.